The subject of this entry is one TCR beta chain. This sample was included in a study of blood T cell repertoires in COVID-19. Study as a whole: Material from acute and convalescent COVID-19 was sourced from the United States, Italy and Spain. T cells, B-cell-depleted T cells, or PBMCs provided the cDNA or gDNA that served as material.

With 2 bases removed from V and 0 bases from J, the gap between germline ends came to 5 bases. The CDR3 covers 14 residues. Per germline, CDR1 ENHRY and CDR2 SYGVKD. Per the original methods: Amplification with reference gene primers provided the estimates of nucleated cell counts. The table came from immunoSEQ multiplex PCR; TCRdb's copy has only in-frame clones and leaves some out. V, J and clone size are taken as reported in that table, and D and trimming were inferred from the DNA itself. The sample holds about 160,000 clones, around 92% seen once. Sequencing was carried out using peripheral blood. This receptor was identified in a man aged 25-45 years with COVID-19, enrolled during active disease. The rearrangement links TRBV10-3 to TRBJ1-3, with D unclear. CDR3 loop: CAISEEGSGNTIYF. The CDR3 coding sequence is TGTGCCATCAGTGAGGAGGGCTCTGGAAACACCATATATTTT.